The 20 T cell receptor beta chains below all came from one sample that was sequenced in a study of identical twins. One entry per CDR3 protein, called by TCRdb with MiXCR from the 5' RACE reads. The sample carries hundreds of thousands of distinct CDR3 sequences, 5.5% to 6.5% recorded once. The sequenced sample was naive T cells sorted from blood. The receptor set was obtained from a man between 18 and 35 years old in good health.

This clonotype was picked up many times. V is TRBV20-1 and J is TRBJ2-1; D ambiguous. This CDR3 comprises 10 residues. CDR1 is DFQATT, CDR2 SNEGSKA, per germline (reference sequence). V lost 7 bases and J 6 bases, leaving 7 bases between the germline ends. The CDR3 bases are TGCAGTGGAGAGGTCAATGAGCAGTTCTTC. The encoded protein is CSGEVNEQFF.

This clonotype was counted only a few times. The chain uses TRBV5-1 and TRBJ2-5, with D perhaps being TRBD1 or TRBD2 (5 bases each). Between the trimmed V and J ends, which lost 3 bases and 6 bases, there was a span of 12 bases. CDR3 length: 13 residues. Per germline, CDR1 SGHRS and CDR2 YFSETQ. The CDR3 DNA follows: TGCGCCAGCAGCTCGGGACCTTCGCAGACCCAGTACTTC. This codes for CASSSGPSQTQYF.

This chain joins TRBV2 and TRBJ2-7, with 8 bases lining up with TRBD1. The CDR3 sequence is 15 residues long. With 4 bases clipped from V and 2 bases from J, the junction kept 7 bases outside the gene matches. The germline gives CDR1 SNHLY, CDR2 FYNNEI. For the CDR3, the DNA is TGTGCCAGCAGTGGATACAGGGGGGTTGCCTACGAGCAGTACTTC. The encoded protein is CASSGYRGVAYEQYF.

In its sample, this clonotype was seen many times. The CDR3 protein is CASSEVVSRLTGELFF. The CDR3 DNA reads TGTGCCAGCAGTGAGGTGGTATCCCGGCTCACCGGGGAGCTGTTTTTT. This chain links TRBV7-8 with TRBJ2-2; D is unresolved. The V end lost 6 bases, the J end lost 4 bases, and 18 bases lay between the germline ends. Germline V CDR1 and CDR2: SGHVS, FQNEAQ. The CDR3 is made up of 16 amino acids.

This clonotype was found many times. The chain is built from TRBV18 and TRBJ2-3; D is uncertain. With 1 base removed from V and 4 bases from J, the gap between germline ends came to 12 bases. Germline V gives CDR1 KGHSH, CDR2 LQKENI. This CDR3 contains 15 residues. CDR3 sequence reads: CASSPRGNRADTQYF. DNA of the CDR3: TGTGCCAGCTCACCACGTGGGAACCGGGCAGATACGCAGTATTTT.

Of note for this clonotype: This may come from a read error, since a much larger clone is one base off. J is TRBJ1-5 and V is TRBV10-3; TRBD1 matches 9 bases. Per germline, CDR1 ENHRY and CDR2 SYGVKD. The CDR3 consists of 14 residues. Unmatched junction bases numbered 5, after V lost 6 bases and J lost 5 bases. The CDR3 DNA reads as TGTGCCATCAGATCAGACAGGGGGTATCAGCCCCAGCATTTT. This translates into CAIRSDRGYQPQHF.

V and J are TRBV5-5 and TRBJ2-5; D not certain. This CDR3 contains 14 residues. Germline values: CDR1 SGHKS, CDR2 YYEKEE (reference sequence). V was pared by 4 bases and J by 5 bases, with 15 bases between. The CDR3 DNA is TGTGCCAGCAGCCCTATACTCACCCCGGAGACCCAGTACTTC. Protein product: CASSPILTPETQYF.

This clonotype was counted ten times or more. The rearrangement uses TRBV20-1 and TRBJ2-3; 8 positions agree with TRBD1. CDR3 length equals 14 residues. The germline gives CDR1 DFQATT, CDR2 SNEGSKA (reference sequence). Germline trimming cut 6 bases from V and 3 bases from J; bases unmatched to any gene: 8. The CDR3, as DNA: TGCAGTGCCGTCAGGGGGCTGGTTACAGATACGCAGTATTTT. It specifies CSAVRGLVTDTQYF.

The J gene is TRBJ2-3, the V gene TRBV4-2, with 11 bases lining up with TRBD2. V lost 4 bases and J lost 1; bases outside the gene matches: 13. This CDR3 contains 19 residues. The germline gives CDR1 LGHNA, CDR2 YNFKEQ. CDR3 region: CASSPDLGLAGGGTDTQYF. CDR3 nucleotide sequence: TGTGCCAGCAGCCCGGACCTAGGGCTAGCGGGAGGCGGCACAGATACGCAGTATTTT.

The chain employs TRBV30 and TRBJ2-1; TRBD2 matches 14 bases. Per germline, CDR1 GTSNPN and CDR2 SVGIG (reference sequence). CDR3 length: 15 amino acids. The V and J ends lost 2 bases and 8 bases, in that order; junction bases with no gene match: 5. In DNA, the CDR3 is TGTGCCTGGAGTACGGGACTAGCGGGAGTACATGAGCAGTTCTTC. The encoded protein is CAWSTGLAGVHEQFF.

This clonotype was counted a few times. This chain links TRBV2 with TRBJ2-3; D possibly corresponds to TRBD2 (6 bases). CDR1 is SNHLY, CDR2 FYNNEI, per germline. The V end lost 4 bases, the J end lost 2 bases, and 22 bases lay between the germline ends. The CDR3 length is 18 residues. The CDR3 nucleotides read TGTGCCAGCAGTGTCCCCGGGGGAGCGGGTATCGCCACAGATACGCAGTATTTT. Translated, it gives CASSVPGGAGIATDTQYF.

This clonotype occurred many times. This chain links TRBV27 with TRBJ2-1; D call uncertain. Germline CDR1 is MNHEY and CDR2 is SMNVEV (reference sequence). The CDR3 totals 12 residues. Trimming removed 5 bases from V and 2 bases from J, with 4 bases in between. The CDR3 sequence is CASSRTYNEQFF. DNA for the CDR3: TGTGCCAGCAGTCGGACCTACAATGAGCAGTTCTTC.

This clonotype was recorded at least ten times. The CDR3 nucleotides are TGTGCCATCAGTGAGTCGAAACCGAGACTAGCGGGAAATATCTCCTACAATGAGCAGTTCTTC. Translating gives CAISESKPRLAGNISYNEQFF. The chain carries TRBV10-3 and TRBJ2-1; TRBD2 matches 11 bases. Germline V gene data show CDR1 as ENHRY and CDR2 as SYGVKD. This CDR3 has 21 residues. V lost 0 bases and J lost 0; bases outside the gene matches: 13.

The V call is TRBV20-1, the J call TRBJ1-5, with D possibly matching TRBD1 (5 bases). V lost 6 bases, J lost 0 bases, and 12 bases lay in between. Germline CDR1 reads DFQATT; CDR2 reads SNEGSKA (reference sequence). This CDR3 region has 14 residues. CDR3 nucleotides: TGCAGTGCAGCCAGGGAGGGTAGCAATCAGCCCCAGCATTTT. Protein product: CSAAREGSNQPQHF.

The DNA for the CDR3 is TGCAGTGCTAGAGGAATAGACAGGGCCGATAATTCACCCCTCCACTTT. Its translation is CSARGIDRADNSPLHF. The chain is built from TRBV20-1 and TRBJ1-6; TRBD1 agrees at 7 bases. Germline lookup yields CDR1 DFQATT and CDR2 SNEGSKA (reference sequence). The CDR3 runs 16 residues. V lost 1 base to trimming and J lost 5 bases; unmatched junction nucleotides: 8.

V usage is TRBV5-1 and J usage is TRBJ2-1; the D gene could be TRBD1 or TRBD2 (6 bases each). Looked up from germline, CDR1 is SGHRS and CDR2 is YFSETQ. The CDR3 totals 16 residues. Trimming cost V 6 bases and J 4 bases, with 20 bases left between them. The CDR3 reads CASNPTRAGTYNEQFF. The CDR3 DNA is TGCGCCAGCAACCCCACTAGGGCGGGGACATACAATGAGCAGTTCTTC.

This clonotype was recorded many times. The genes are TRBV29-1 and TRBJ1-4; D might be TRBD1 (5 bases). Germline assignment: CDR1 SQVTM and CDR2 ANQGSEA. The V end was cut by 4 bases, the J end by 0 bases, with 9 bases between. This CDR3 region has 14 residues. The CDR3 DNA follows: TGCAGCGTTGTCGGGGGTGCAACTAATGAAAAACTGTTTTTT. Translation gives CSVVGGATNEKLFF.

This clonotype showed up many times. The chain is built from TRBV20-1 and TRBJ2-5; weak D call: TRBD1 (6 bases). Germline assignment: CDR1 DFQATT and CDR2 SNEGSKA (reference sequence). V was trimmed by 1 base and J by 5 bases, leaving 14 bases between them. This CDR3 is built from 14 residues. The CDR3 nucleotides read TGCAGTGCTAGAGGGGCAGCGAGGGGGGAGACCCAGTACTTC. It codes for CSARGAARGETQYF.

The chain employs TRBV12-3 or TRBV12-4 and TRBJ2-2, with 8 nucleotides matching TRBD1. The CDR3 covers 17 residues. Losses at the gene ends were 7 bases for V and 4 bases for J; bases not matched to a gene: 14. The CDR3 DNA reads as TGTGCCAGCAACACAAGGCGGCAGGGGGCCGGCACCGGGGAGCTGTTTTTT. It yields the protein CASNTRRQGAGTGELFF.

This clonotype has more than one count but fewer than ten. This sequence joins TRBV11-3 and TRBJ2-5; D is unclear. Deletions cut 2 bases from V and 5 bases from J, with 9 bases between. The CDR3 is 13 amino acids. CDR1 is SGHNT, CDR2 YENEEA, per germline. The CDR3 is CASSLKEMETQYF. The DNA for the CDR3 is TGTGCCAGCAGCTTAAAGGAGATGGAGACCCAGTACTTC.